This entry is about one T cell receptor beta chain. Its antigen has not been determined. There are no base qualities to consult, and no much larger clone falls within one base. TCRbeta CDR3 regions were amplified from genomic DNA by means of the immunoSEQ Assay, a bias-controlled multiplex PCR. Per the original workflow: Within the assay, amplification of reference gene primers was used to estimate how many nucleated cells each sample contained. Sequence reads were collapsed and filtered to measure the absolute abundance of every unique TCRbeta CDR3 rearrangement. Productive Simpson clonality was computed per sample as the square root of Simpson's diversity index over productive rearrangements. In TCRdb, the immuneACCESS table is reduced to in-frame sequences with V and J assigned. These tables do not hold every clone; where another copy was compared, an unresolved V gene accounts for under half, and the others remain unexplained. V and J calls plus clone size are reproduced from that table; the DNA served to infer D and trimming. For this sample there are some 220,000 clones; over 75% appear just once. 4% to 6% of the sample is held by the ten biggest clonotypes.

This sample stems from a study of blood T cell repertoires in COVID-19 (dated by TCRdb to 2020 to 2021). For context, the study as a whole: Collaborator samples came from the United States, Italy and Spain and covered acute and convalescent phases of COVID-19. Sample metadata almost always included a de-identified subject ID, COVID-19 status, age in years and sex. Where HLA class I and class II types were available, the types were taken from metadata supplied by the sample provider, not from assay-based typing. The samples were drawn from two sources: the first 160 participants of the ongoing ImmuneRACE study, and about 1,300 subjects contributed by 6 global collaborators. The repertoires were released in a freely available public database meant as a resource for research on the immune response to SARS-CoV-2. The prospective study material was composed of cDNA or gDNA derived from T cells, B-cell-depleted T cells, or PBMCs. The dataset comprised deeply sampled blood TCRbeta repertoires from subjects exposed to, actively infected with, or recovered from COVID-19. Beyond this particular receptor, the publication reports: How much clinical and demographic metadata was included differed by source and by participant, and the metadata was provided uncurated.

In Seattle, one collaborating source enrolled patients while the infection was active and tracked those patients longitudinally over the course of disease. Each collaborating institution followed its own protocols to collect whole blood in K2EDTA tubes. For TCRbeta analysis, collaborator samples were shipped as frozen whole blood, as isolated PBMCs, or as DNA extracted from either sample type. The CDR1 and CDR2 encoded by the germline V gene are KGHSH and LQKENI. Unmatched junction bases come to 2, with V trimmed by 4 bases and J by 2 bases. The CDR3 starts with the cysteine, ends with the phenylalanine, and has 14 residues. Of all the DNA, just the CDR3 is kept, 42 bases in frame from base 1.

Material for sequencing was peripheral blood. The rearrangement joined TRBV18 to TRBJ1-3; the central 7 bases match TRBD1. This sequence was found in a man aged 50 or older with COVID-19, enrolled during active disease. The nucleotide sequence is TGTGCCAGCTCACACGGACAGGCTGGAAACACCATATATTTT. Translation gives CASSHGQAGNTIYF.